This TCR beta chain was captured in a study of T cells in Graves' hyperthyroidism and ophthalmopathy (dated 2019 in TCRdb). In terms of the full investigation: Peripheral blood samples were taken at initial diagnosis, before any treatment was given. For training and testing, the 95 to 100 patients in the discovery cohort were randomly divided in a 7:3 ratio. The paper describes TCR Vbeta CDR3 sequencing of 135 peripheral blood samples, made up of 43 ophthalmopathy patients, around 73 hyperthyroidism patients and 17 progressor patients. TCR V-J signatures able to tell the groups apart were searched for in a discovery cohort of 100 patients, of whom over 40 had Graves' ophthalmopathy and around 56 had stable Graves' hyperthyroidism. The study also compared thyroid tissue and blood T-cell repertoires from more than 5 Graves' hyperthyroidism patients. After sampling, hyperthyroidism patients received methimazole starting at 30 mg daily, and ophthalmopathy patients received high-dose intravenous methylprednisolone. Prospective prediction of ophthalmopathy was tested in an independent validation cohort of under 20 hyperthyroidism patients and 17 patients who later progressed to ophthalmopathy.

Moderately to severely active disease, a Clinical Activity Score of at least 3, a NOSPECS grade of at least 4, and a duration under 3 months were present in ophthalmopathy patients. Exclusion was applied to patients with uncontrolled infections, other autoimmune diseases, pregnancy or lactation. Diagnoses were established on the basis of clinical symptoms, serum thyroxine and TRAb, thyroid ultrasound, and orbital computed tomography. PBMCs were separated from 8 to 10 ml of fresh peripheral blood using Ficoll-Paque density gradient centrifugation. Total RNA was extracted with Trizol reagent, and quality was checked on an Agilent 2100 Bioanalyzer. Note on this clonotype: Which antigen it targets is not known. Qualities for individual bases were not recorded, and no much larger clone is one base off.

Taken from cysteine to phenylalanine, the CDR3 has 13 residues. Only the CDR3 region is kept as DNA, spanning 39 bases read in frame from base 1. The V end loses 1 base and the J end loses 5 bases, and a stretch of 11 bases separates them. Based on the germline V gene (reference sequence), the CDR1 and CDR2 sequences are DFQATT and SNEGSKA. On the study overall, not on this receptor specifically: Most expanded thyroid clonotypes (frequency above 0.001) were also detected in blood, suggesting blood repertoires may reflect thyroid immune responses. In cross-validation, a model built on a 13 V-J signature told ophthalmopathy apart from stable hyperthyroidism with roughly 87% sensitivity and around 83% specificity, and in testing the same model reached 80%/75%. In validation, progression to ophthalmopathy was predicted by the model with 70.59% sensitivity and under 85% specificity, a median of approximately 6.5 months before onset. Sample size was not statistically predetermined, and investigators were not blinded to group allocation.

The TCR beta CDR3 regions were amplified from RNA transcripts. The first round of RT-PCR for the TCR CDR3 was performed with the HTBI primer set and the Qiagen OneStep RT-PCR kit. Libraries were constructed in a second round of multiplex PCR, after which size selection and purification were performed. The libraries were sequenced on an Illumina HiSeq2000 using paired-end 100 bp reads. As for the original processing: SOAPnuke was used to process the raw data, removing reads that contained adapters or uncalled bases, had a mean Phred below 15, or lacked an exact match to the constant primer or identifier. COPE v1.2.5 was used to merge the high-quality paired reads, and each unique nucleotide sequence was defined as a clonotype. MiTCR v1.1 was used to align the clonotypes against IMGT TRBV, TRBD and TRBJ reference segments. The analysis included only V-J combinations with a frequency above 0.0001, which together covered 99% to 99.2% of the repertoires. A TCS score was defined as the ratio of F50 (clonal expansion) to E x V (chaos), with BLOSUM62-based TCRdist applied between CDR3 peptides within each V-J. Welch's t-statistics and random forest reduced 450 to 600 V-J features to around 14, which were used in a naive Bayes classifier (R e1071). Using fastp at Q25 and MiXCR, TCRdb reprocessed the public reads and kept productive beta chains. Every entry covers one CDR3 protein and lists the most common genes and DNA from its rows. TCRdb, not the authors, supplied the V and J calls. Across this sample there are over 350,000 distinct CDR3 sequences, with about an eighth seen only once. Under 30% of the sample belongs to the ten largest clones.

This clonotype was obtained from a man over 45 with Graves' ophthalmopathy. The chain employs TRBV20-1 and TRBJ2-5; the D segment cannot be called with confidence. The sequencing sample was made of blood. The DNA sequence is given as TGCAGTGCTAGAGGTCCGGAGAGGGAGACCCAGTACTTC. It translates to CSARGPERETQYF.